Following are 16 T cell receptor beta chains from one sample sequenced in a study of blood T cell repertoires in COVID-19. The assay was immunoSEQ multiplex PCR, and TCRdb's table has in-frame clones only and misses some. The sample records some 220,000 clones, roughly four fifths being singletons. Sequences were obtained from peripheral blood. These TCRs come from an older woman with acute or convalescent COVID-19.

This clone has just one count. This sequence joins TRBV5-1 and TRBJ1-2; 7 bases agree with TRBD1. With V trimmed by 3 bases and J by 4 bases, 9 bases remained unmatched. The germline V gene has CDR1 SGHRS and CDR2 YFSETQ. The CDR3 runs 15 residues. The CDR3 DNA sequence: TGCGCCAGCAGCTCCTCCCCGGGACAGCGCTATGGCTACACCTTC. It codes for CASSSSPGQRYGYTF. The full variable domain, its missing parts supplied by reference TRBV5-1 and TRBJ1-2, is KAGVTQTPRYLIKTRGQQVTLSCSPISGHRSVSWYQQTPGQGLQFLFEYFSETQRNKGNFPGRFSGRQFSNSRSEMNVSTLELGDSALYLCASSSSPGQRYGYTFGSGTRLTVV.

The chain recombines TRBV6-2 or TRBV6-3 with TRBJ2-5, with 8 positions matching TRBD2. The V gene end was trimmed by 5 bases and the J gene end by 4 bases; junction bases not matched to a gene: 6. The germline V gene encodes CDR1 MNHEY and CDR2 SVGEGT. The CDR3 spans 14 residues. The CDR3 spells CASSIAGGRETQYF. The CDR3 bases are TGTGCCAGCAGTATTGCGGGGGGCCGAGAGACCCAGTACTTC.

This chain links TRBV6-2 or TRBV6-3 with TRBJ1-1, with a tentative D call TRBD1 (6 bases). Trimming left V 5 bases short and J 0 bases short, with 13 bases between. Germline CDR1 MNHEY, CDR2 SVGEGT. This CDR3 comprises 15 residues. The CDR3 here is CASSRAGQLNTEAFF. DNA of the CDR3: TGTGCCAGCAGTCGGGCCGGACAGCTGAACACTGAAGCTTTCTTT.

This chain connects TRBV4-1 to TRBJ1-5; maybe TRBD1 (6 bases). CDR1 and CDR2 from the germline V gene are MGHRA and YSYEKL. Trimming removed 2 bases from V and 0 bases from J, with 20 bases in between. The CDR3 runs to 19 residues. CDR3 in DNA: TGCGCCAGCAGCCAACCGAAACGGACAGTTTCGACTAGCAATCAGCCCCAGCATTTT. This sequence encodes CASSQPKRTVSTSNQPQHF.

The chain combines TRBV5-1 with TRBJ2-7, with D perhaps matching TRBD1 (6 bases). V was pared by 4 bases and J by 2 bases, with 16 bases between. Per the germline V gene, CDR1 is SGHRS and CDR2 is YFSETQ. The CDR3 is made up of 15 amino acids. The CDR3 nucleotides are TGCGCCAGCAGCGACGGGTACAGGGCCACCTACGAGCAGTACTTC. Protein sequence: CASSDGYRATYEQYF.

The V call is TRBV24-1, the J call TRBJ2-2, with D tentatively TRBD2 (7 bases). CDR1 is KGHDR, CDR2 SFDVKD, per germline. The CDR3 is 12 amino acids. Trimming stripped 10 bases from V and 7 bases from J, with 12 bases between. CDR3 region: CATRGAGGELFF. The DNA for the CDR3 is TGTGCCACACGGGGGGCCGGCGGGGAGCTGTTTTTT.

V and J are TRBV3-1 (or the pseudogene TRBV3-2) and TRBJ2-3; 8 bases match TRBD1. Germline CDR1 LGHDT, CDR2 YNNKEL (reference sequence). The J segment lost 3 bases and the V segment lost 0 bases, leaving 17 bases of the junction unmatched. This CDR3 comprises 20 residues. The CDR3 sequence is CASSQDRLSGRTGRTDTQYF. CDR3 nucleotides: TGTGCCAGCAGCCAAGATCGGCTCTCCGGAAGGACAGGGCGAACAGATACGCAGTATTTT.

A word on this clone: Other DNA sequences in this sample translate to the same CDR3. J is TRBJ2-5 and V is TRBV7-7, with TRBD1 matching over 8 bases. Germline-derived CDR1 and CDR2 are SSHAT and FNYEAQ (reference sequence). J lost 5 bases, V lost 4 bases, and 3 bases had no gene match. The CDR3 totals 13 residues. CDR3 DNA sequence: TGTGCCAGCAGCTCAGACAGGGGTGAGACCCAGTACTTC. Residues: CASSSDRGETQYF.

V usage is TRBV7-3 and J usage is TRBJ2-1; the match to TRBD2 covers 12 bases. Germline V gene data show CDR1 as SGHTA and CDR2 as FQGTGA. Trimming cost V 4 bases and J 10 bases; bases outside gene matches: 2. The CDR3 contains 13 residues. This CDR3 reads CASSSGTSGEQFF. Written as DNA, the CDR3 is TGTGCCAGCAGCTCCGGGACTAGCGGGGAGCAGTTCTTC.

V usage is TRBV6-4 and J usage is TRBJ1-2; no firm D call. Germline values: CDR1 MRHNA, CDR2 SNTAGT. Trimming cost V 0 bases and J 6 bases, with 5 bases left between them. There are 12 residues in the CDR3. The CDR3 reads CASSDSYDGYTF. Written as DNA, the CDR3 is TGTGCCAGCAGTGACTCCTACGATGGCTACACCTTC.

The chain joins TRBV27 to TRBJ1-5; TRBD1 matches at 8 bases. Germline V CDR1 and CDR2: MNHEY, SMNVEV (reference sequence). The CDR3 is made up of 15 amino acids. Unmatched junction bases numbered 4, after V lost 2 bases and J lost 4 bases. CDR3 loop: CASSLVGQGNQPQHF. The CDR3 DNA is TGTGCCAGCAGTTTAGTTGGACAGGGAAATCAGCCCCAGCATTTT.

The chain joins TRBV28 to TRBJ2-7; TRBD2 is a possible D gene (6 bases). The CDR3 totals 13 residues. V gave up 4 bases and J gave up 0 bases, with 7 bases separating them. The germline V gene encodes CDR1 MDHEN and CDR2 SYDVKM. The CDR3 reads CASSYGSSYEQYF. In nucleotides, the CDR3 is TGTGCCAGCAGTTACGGGAGCTCCTACGAGCAGTACTTC.

This clone was picked up a small number of times. V usage is TRBV2 and J usage is TRBJ2-5; the D gene is possibly TRBD1 (5 bases). Per the germline V gene, CDR1 is SNHLY and CDR2 is FYNNEI. Between the trimmed V and J ends, which lost 2 bases and 4 bases, there was a span of 11 bases. The CDR3 totals 14 residues. CDR3 sequence: CASSEHQGSETQYF. The CDR3 nucleotides read TGTGCCAGCAGTGAACATCAGGGTTCAGAGACCCAGTACTTC.

CDR3 residues: CASSEGTGLFRGANVLTF. CDR3 bases: TGTGCCAGCAGTGAAGGAACAGGCCTTTTTCGAGGGGCCAACGTCCTGACTTTC. The V call is TRBV6-1, the J call TRBJ2-6; tentative D call: TRBD1 (5 bases). V was shortened by 1 base and J by 4 bases, with 17 bases between the two germline ends. The CDR3 length is 18 residues. In germline, CDR1 is MNHNS, CDR2 SASEGT.

The chain links TRBV6-5 to TRBJ1-1, with D perhaps TRBD1 (6 bases). The CDR3 is made up of 14 amino acids. Looked up from germline, CDR1 is MNHEY and CDR2 is SVGAGI. Deletions cut 2 bases from V and 5 bases from J, with 12 bases between. The CDR3 protein is CASSYKHRATEAFF. Here the CDR3 DNA reads TGTGCCAGCAGTTACAAACACAGGGCGACTGAAGCTTTCTTT.

This rearrangement joins TRBV19 to TRBJ2-7; the match to TRBD1 covers 9 bases. The CDR3 sequence is 15 residues long. J gave up 2 bases and V 3 bases, and 5 bases lay outside the gene matches. Germline CDR1 and CDR2: LNHDA and SQIVND (reference sequence). Written as DNA, the CDR3 is TGTGCCAGTAGTATGCCGGGACAGGGACCCTACGAGCAGTACTTC. Protein sequence: CASSMPGQGPYEQYF.